The 27 T cell receptor beta chains below all came from one sample that was sequenced in a study of T-cell reconstitution after alpha-beta-depleted transplantation in children. Unique molecular identifiers were built into the TCRbeta library. TCRdb re-analysed the PCR reads in MiXCR, keeping a single row per CDR3 protein. In the table there are under 250,000 distinct CDR3 sequences, approximately 6.3% of which are singletons. This material consisted of PBMCs, taken before TCRalphabeta/CD19-depleted stem cell transplant. These receptor sequences come from a boy aged 2-9 years with acute lymphoblastic leukemia, due to receive a stem cell transplant.

This clonotype was detected many times. The chain employs TRBV7-6 and TRBJ2-7; D not certain. The germline V and J ends were trimmed by 5 bases and 7 bases, with 12 bases remaining between them. CDR3 size: 12 residues. CDR1 is SGHVS, CDR2 FNYEAQ, per germline. The CDR3 nucleotides read TGTGCCAGCAGCCCCGGGCCGGGTGAGCAGTACTTC. This codes for CASSPGPGEQYF.

This clonotype has just a few counts. The DNA for the CDR3 is TGTGCCAGCAGCCCGGGACTTAGCACAGATACGCAGTATTTT. Protein sequence: CASSPGLSTDTQYF. V and J are TRBV7-3 and TRBJ2-3, with a tentative D call TRBD2 (6 bases). The CDR3 has 14 residues. Trimming pared 5 bases from V and 0 bases from J, leaving 9 bases between. Germline V CDR1 and CDR2: SGHTA, FQGTGA.

At least ten counts were recorded for this clonotype. This chain links TRBV4-2 with TRBJ2-2, with D uncertain. This CDR3 contains 14 residues. Germline V CDR1 and CDR2: LGHNA, YNFKEQ. Between the trimmed V and J ends, which lost 0 bases and 5 bases, there was a span of 7 bases. Here the CDR3 reads CASSQEARTGELFF. CDR3 in DNA: TGTGCCAGCAGCCAAGAAGCGAGGACCGGGGAGCTGTTTTTT.

This clonotype was seen at least ten times. One junction end disagrees with the germline gene, perhaps due to a read error. V is TRBV12-3 or TRBV12-4 and J is TRBJ2-2, with D unclear. This CDR3 has 13 residues. The DNA for the CDR3 is TGTGCCAGCAGTTTCAAGAGCACCGGAGAGCTGTTTTTT. Translated, it gives CASSFKSTGELFF.

This clonotype was seen repeatedly, ten times or more. The V and J genes are TRBV4-2 and TRBJ1-1, with D uncertain. The V gene lost 1 base and the J gene lost 3 bases, with 6 bases spanning the gap. CDR3 size: 13 residues. CDR1 and CDR2 (germline): LGHNA, YNFKEQ. The CDR3: CASSQARDTEAFF. For the CDR3, the DNA is TGTGCCAGCAGCCAAGCCCGCGACACTGAAGCTTTCTTT.

This clonotype was found many times. V gene TRBV6-2 or TRBV6-3 combines with J gene TRBJ2-1; D is unclear. Germline assignment: CDR1 MNHEY and CDR2 SVGEGT. This CDR3 is built from 16 residues. Trimming took 6 bases from V and 4 from J, leaving 19 bases between them. Written as DNA, the CDR3 is TGTGCCAGCAGCTTTCCCGGGCGAGCGAGTTACAATGAGCAGTTCTTC. The encoded protein is CASSFPGRASYNEQFF.

This chain joins TRBV3-1 and TRBJ2-1; TRBD2 matches at 14 bases. The CDR3 loop spans 19 amino acids. Germline trimming cut 4 bases from V and 2 bases from J; bases unmatched to any gene: 10. The germline V gene has CDR1 LGHDT and CDR2 YNNKEL (reference sequence). CDR3 DNA: TGTGCCAGCAGCCTCCGCCCCGGACTAGCGGGAGGTACCTACAATGAGCAGTTCTTC. It codes for CASSLRPGLAGGTYNEQFF.

This clonotype was picked up many times. The V and J genes are TRBV29-1 and TRBJ2-1, with 7 bases identical to TRBD2. The germline V gene has CDR1 SQVTM and CDR2 ANQGSEA. Trimming cost V 4 bases and J 2 bases; bases outside gene matches: 8. The CDR3 runs to 15 residues. In DNA form, the CDR3 reads TGCAGCGTTGTCCATCGGCTAGCGGCCTACAATGAGCAGTTCTTC. Protein: CSVVHRLAAYNEQFF.

This clonotype has only a few counts. This chain links TRBV14 with TRBJ2-3; 8 bases line up with TRBD2. The CDR3 contains 17 residues. J lost 5 bases, V lost 0 bases, and 10 bases had no gene match. The germline gives CDR1 SGHDN, CDR2 FVKESK. The CDR3 bases are TGTGCCAGCAGCCAAGAACGTCTGGCGGGGGGTGGAGATACGCAGTATTTT. Encoded protein: CASSQERLAGGGDTQYF.

In its sample, this clonotype was seen many times. The rearrangement joins TRBV6-1 to TRBJ1-5; no clear D gene. CDR1 MNHNS and CDR2 SASEGT come from the germline V gene. Between the trimmed V and J ends, which lost 0 bases and 0 bases, there was a span of 18 bases. The CDR3 totals 19 residues. The CDR3 sequence is CASSEALGRGANSNQPQHF. CDR3 nucleotide sequence: TGTGCCAGCAGTGAAGCGCTTGGCCGGGGTGCGAATAGCAATCAGCCCCAGCATTTT.

The CDR3 region has the DNA TGTGCCAGCAGCTTAGCTTCGCCAGGGTCTGAAGCTTTCTTT. This encodes CASSLASPGSEAFF. The V call is TRBV11-2, the J call TRBJ1-1, with D possibly TRBD1 on 5 matching bases. V shed 1 base and J shed 6 bases, with 12 bases lying between them. Germline-derived CDR1 and CDR2 are SGHAT and FQNNGV. This CDR3 contains 14 residues.

This clonotype has at least ten counts. The junction departs from germline at one end; a sequencing error may be responsible. The chain has TRBV15 and TRBJ2-7; 9 positions agree with TRBD1. CDR3 size: 11 residues. The germline CDR1 and CDR2 sequences are LNHNV and YYDKDF (reference sequence). The CDR3 DNA is TGTGCCACCAGCAGAGATGGGGACAGGGACTTC. This encodes CATSRDGDRDF.

This chain uses TRBV9 with TRBJ1-6, with D uncertain. Deletions cut 0 bases from V and 8 bases from J, with 9 bases between. The CDR3 has 14 residues. Per germline, CDR1 SGDLS and CDR2 YYNGEE. CDR3 loop: CASSVARQYSPLHF. The CDR3 nucleotides read TGTGCCAGCAGCGTAGCTCGCCAATATTCACCCCTCCACTTT.

This clonotype turned up a few times. Here the CDR3 DNA reads TGTGCCACCAGCAGACCGAGACAGGGGGCGGCCACAGATACGCAGTATTTT. Translated, it gives CATSRPRQGAATDTQYF. The chain joins TRBV15 to TRBJ2-3, with 10 positions matching TRBD1. Unmatched junction bases numbered 7, after V lost 2 bases and J lost 2 bases. Germline V lookup: CDR1 LNHNV, CDR2 YYDKDF (reference sequence). CDR3 size: 17 residues.

This clonotype was observed at least ten times. The J gene is TRBJ2-7, the V gene TRBV28; tentative D call: TRBD2 (7 bases). Germline assignment: CDR1 MDHEN and CDR2 SYDVKM. Trimming removed 2 bases at V and 4 bases at J, with 18 bases between. The CDR3 runs 16 residues. The CDR3 here is CASSLPRGGGWYEQYF. In DNA form, the CDR3 reads TGTGCCAGCAGTTTACCACGGGGAGGGGGGTGGTACGAGCAGTACTTC. Full variable domain (remainder filled in from reference TRBV28 and TRBJ2-7): DVKVTQSSRYLVKRTGEKVFLECVQDMDHENMFWYRQDPGLGLRLIYFSYDVKMKEKGDIPEGYSVSREKKERFSLILESASTNQTSMYLCASSLPRGGGWYEQYFGPGTRLTVT.

This clonotype was seen repeatedly, ten times or more. This sequence joins TRBV5-6 and TRBJ2-6; D possibly corresponds to TRBD1 (5 bases). This CDR3 comprises 16 residues. V was clipped by 5 bases and J by 0 bases, with 12 bases between them. CDR1 is SGHDT, CDR2 YYEEEE, per germline. Here the CDR3 reads CASRQKDISGANVLTF. The CDR3 coding sequence is TGTGCCAGCAGACAAAAGGACATCTCTGGGGCCAACGTCCTGACTTTC.

The V gene is TRBV19, the J gene TRBJ1-1, with D hard to call. There are 13 residues in the CDR3. V was clipped by 1 base and J by 5 bases, with 8 bases between them. Per the germline V gene, CDR1 is LNHDA and CDR2 is SQIVND (reference sequence). The CDR3 DNA sequence: TGTGCCAGTAGTATAGCCCTGGGTACTGAAGCTTTCTTT. It codes for CASSIALGTEAFF.

The V gene is TRBV6-1, the J gene TRBJ2-5, with 9 nucleotides matching TRBD1. Germline assignment: CDR1 MNHNS and CDR2 SASEGT. The CDR3 sequence is 14 residues long. Germline trimming cut 10 bases from V and 1 base from J; bases unmatched to any gene: 7. CDR3 in amino acids: CATKTGQGQETQYF. In DNA, the CDR3 is TGTGCCACCAAAACGGGACAGGGCCAAGAGACCCAGTACTTC.

The gene calls are TRBV28 and TRBJ1-1, with D possibly TRBD1 on 6 matching bases. V gave up 0 bases and J gave up 0 bases, with 11 bases separating them. This CDR3 has 16 residues. Germline V gene sequence: CDR1 MDHEN, CDR2 SYDVKM. The CDR3, as DNA: TGTGCCAGCAGTTTATGGGGGGCCCGCATGAACACTGAAGCTTTCTTT. Translating it yields CASSLWGARMNTEAFF.

This clonotype was seen ten or more times. The chain joins TRBV27 to TRBJ1-1; no clear D. V gave up 6 bases and J gave up 4 bases, with 6 bases separating them. This CDR3 spans 11 amino acids. The germline V gene encodes CDR1 MNHEY and CDR2 SMNVEV (reference sequence). The CDR3 nucleotides are TGTGCCAGCAGACGAGGCACTGAAGCTTTCTTT. Protein: CASRRGTEAFF.

This clonotype was recorded a few times. The CDR3 region is CASSFGQFNSPLHF. The CDR3, as DNA: TGTGCCAGCAGCTTTGGACAGTTTAATTCACCCCTCCACTTT. V is TRBV11-2 and J is TRBJ1-6; TRBD1 might be the D (6 bases). V was trimmed by 3 bases and J by 6 bases, leaving 9 bases between them. Looked up from germline, CDR1 is SGHAT and CDR2 is FQNNGV. This CDR3 is 14 amino acids long.

This clonotype was counted ten times or more. The chain employs TRBV7-9 and TRBJ1-6; D unclear. Germline V gives CDR1 SEHNR, CDR2 FQNEAQ (reference sequence). Trimming pared 5 bases from V and 14 bases from J, leaving 16 bases between. This CDR3 contains 13 residues. This chain's CDR3 is CASSLARGGTLHF. CDR3 DNA sequence: TGTGCCAGCAGCCTCGCCCGGGGTGGGACCCTCCACTTT.

This rearrangement joins TRBV5-1 to TRBJ1-2; no reliable D call. The CDR3 is made up of 12 amino acids. Trimming took off 3 bases at V and 4 bases at J, with 7 bases between the two ends. From germline, CDR1 is SGHRS and CDR2 YFSETQ. Written as DNA, the CDR3 is TGCGCCAGCAGCTCCGGGAGCTATGGCTACACCTTC. It encodes CASSSGSYGYTF.

This clonotype was seen repeatedly, ten times or more. The chain employs TRBV28 and TRBJ2-2; TRBD2 agrees at 11 bases. Germline assignment: CDR1 MDHEN and CDR2 SYDVKM. The trim removed 6 bases at V and 5 bases at J, leaving 5 bases unmatched. The CDR3 sequence is 15 residues long. The CDR3: CASRTLAGVTGELFF. The CDR3, as DNA: TGTGCCAGCAGAACACTAGCGGGGGTGACCGGGGAGCTGTTTTTT.

This clonotype was seen many times. The V and J genes are TRBV12-3 or TRBV12-4 and TRBJ2-7, with D perhaps matching TRBD1 or TRBD2 (5 bases each). CDR3 length: 14 residues. V lost 2 bases to trimming and J lost 7 bases, with 15 bases between them. The CDR3 spells CASSLWQGTGEQYF. CDR3 bases: TGTGCCAGCAGTTTATGGCAGGGAACGGGGGAGCAGTACTTC.

This clonotype has ten or more counts. The chain has TRBV20-1 and TRBJ2-4; no reliable D call. V lost 1 base, J lost 3 bases, and 19 bases lay in between. The CDR3 has 17 residues. In germline, CDR1 is DFQATT, CDR2 SNEGSKA (reference sequence). The CDR3 nucleotides are TGCAGTGCTAGAGGTGCGCCCTCTCAAGCAGGCAAAAACATTCAGTACTTC. It is translated as CSARGAPSQAGKNIQYF.

The V and J genes are TRBV4-2 and TRBJ2-7, with D maybe TRBD2 (6 bases). V lost 1 base to trimming and J lost 5 bases, with 12 bases between them. Germline V CDR1 and CDR2: LGHNA, YNFKEQ. The CDR3 runs 14 residues. The CDR3 DNA reads TGTGCCAGCAGCCAAGCGGGCGGGACCGACGAGCAGTACTTC. Its translation is CASSQAGGTDEQYF.